This T cell receptor (beta chain) was sequenced for a study of cytomegalovirus exposure and HLA in healthy donors. Regarding the study as a whole: Trimming of TCR beta V- and J-genes showed a link, identified in a later analysis, to a missense DCLRE1C variant. For most subjects, TCR beta sequences were reported to predict HLA-A and HLA-B alleles with accuracy.

Regarding this clone: Its antigen remains unidentified.

CDR3 length equals 17 residues. V lost 5 bases to trimming and J lost 0 bases, with 16 bases between them. Germline CDR1 SEHNR, CDR2 FQNEAQ (reference sequence). Researchers ran the PCR with 60 Vbeta and 13 Jbeta primers. Data came from immunoSEQ multiplex PCR; TCRdb stores just in-frame clones and leaves some out. The data hold roughly 150,000 clones, with roughly 80% observed a single time. This clonotype was sampled from a male donor in good health and CMV-seronegative. Material for sequencing was PBMCs. The V and J genes are TRBV7-9 and TRBJ1-4, with unresolved D. The CDR3 loop is CASSLLAARATNEKLFF. Here the CDR3 DNA reads TGTGCCAGCAGCCTCTTGGCAGCGCGTGCAACTAATGAAAAACTGTTTTTT. The full variable domain, its missing parts supplied by reference TRBV7-9 and TRBJ1-4, is DTGVSQNPRHKITKRGQNVTFRCDPISEHNRLYWYRQTLGQGPEFLTYFQNEAQLEKSRLLSDRFSAERPKGSFSTLEIQRTEQGDSAMYLCASSLLAARATNEKLFFGSGTQLSVL.